These T cell receptor beta chains were read from a single sample in a study of regulatory T cells in long-lasting Graves disease. Each CDR3 protein is one row after TCRdb ran MiXCR on the multiplex PCR reads. This table has 500,000 or so distinct CDR3 sequences, 14% appearing once. These data were likewise used in another study, on T cells in Graves' hyperthyroidism and ophthalmopathy.

The sequencing here drew on peripheral blood mononuclear cells (PBMCs), taken at new diagnosis, from a patient treated with antithyroid drugs. The receptors derive from a woman between 50 and 59 years old with Graves disease. Each CDR3 is given with its conserved first and last residue. Each record gives: V gene, J gene, CDR3 protein.

>TRBV20-1|TRBJ1-5
CSARDQDSHYNQPQHF
>TRBV9|TRBJ2-7
CASSPRLAGGYEQYF
>TRBV6-1|TRBJ2-1
CASTRGVGIHEQFF
>TRBV6-1|TRBJ2-7
CASSSGQDGHPYEQYF
>TRBV4-1|TRBJ1-4
CASSPRGLYDEKLFF
>TRBV5-5|TRBJ2-7
CASSPGTAYYEQYF
>TRBV29-1|TRBJ2-3
CSVKGLAGAGDTQYF
>TRBV28|TRBJ1-4
CASSYGTGRNEKLFF
>TRBV11-2|TRBJ1-5
CASSLDGSQPQHF
>TRBV7-8|TRBJ1-4
CASSSTGIEKLFF
>TRBV28|TRBJ2-1
CASSLPPEPGLKPPNEQFF
>TRBV28|TRBJ1-6
CASSSGTGPSPLHF
>TRBV7-9|TRBJ2-4
CASSLGPRTAKNIQYF
>TRBV20-1|TRBJ1-1
CSARPPGASRAAFF
>TRBV5-1|TRBJ1-5
CASSLVQGALNNQPQHF
>TRBV7-3|TRBJ1-6
CASSLSAGPNSPLHF
>TRBV5-1|TRBJ2-6
CASSGGRNSGANVLTF
>TRBV6-5|TRBJ2-5
CASSYLTTGETQYF
>TRBV28|TRBJ2-1
CASSRPGQGAFNEQFF
>TRBV7-3|TRBJ2-1
CASSSPTSKGYNEQFF
>TRBV2|TRBJ1-1
CASSKGQLNTEAFF
>TRBV11-2|TRBJ1-4
CASSLDDRAPNEKLFF
>TRBV6-2/TRBV6-3|TRBJ2-3
CASSQRETWTSGAETDTQYF
>TRBV30|TRBJ2-3
CAWSNGASTDTQYF
>TRBV10-3|TRBJ2-7
CATASTGTTSHEQYF
>TRBV27|TRBJ2-3
CASSLGVGGNFQYF
>TRBV27|TRBJ2-5
CASSFGTGQETQYF
>TRBV24-1|TRBJ2-7
CATSDDTVYEQYF